This T cell receptor (beta chain) emerged from a study of shared clonotypes between healthy human individuals. The study, taken as a whole, reports: Non-shared clonotypes displayed generation probabilities falling below those of clonotypes present in all four donors. A limitation of the genetic and exposure-history diversity represented arose from few donors.

Study processing details: Junction-only sequences produced by ImmunoSEQ had no quality scores, so filtering differed. Method: immunoSEQ multiplex PCR; TCRdb's copy keeps in-frame clones and lacks some. Clone size and the V and J calls come from that table; the DNA yielded D and trimming. The repertoire holds over 750,000 clones, with 95% to 97% as singletons. A remark on this clone: Its antigen is unidentified.

The CDR3 contains 15 residues. Trimming pared 7 bases from V and 7 bases from J, leaving 23 bases between. Germline CDR1 reads LNHDA; CDR2 reads SQIVND (reference sequence). Positive CCR7 selection of CD45RO-negative cells yielded the naive CD8 cells, and terminally differentiated effector memory CD45RA+ cells were excluded. The sample consisted of naive CD8+ T cells sorted from blood. The sequence was collected from a man younger than 45 in good health. The chain employs TRBV19 and TRBJ2-7; maybe TRBD2 (5 bases). The CDR3 here is CASNLESGPTWEQYF. The CDR3 DNA reads as TGTGCCAGTAACCTTGAGAGCGGACCTACTTGGGAGCAGTACTTC.